The clone carrying this T cell receptor (beta chain) was recorded a few times. This specimen comes from a study of OX40 agonist ivuxolimab in advanced cancers. Study-wide context: Partial responses, seen in three patients, involved one hepatocellular carcinoma and two cutaneous melanomas.

Individuals having autoimmune disease history or systemic immunosuppression were not enrolled. Method: immunoSEQ multiplex PCR; TCRdb's copy keeps in-frame clones and lacks some. The table shows under 75,000 clones, with 70% to 90% occurring only once. CDR1 is GTSNPN and CDR2 is SVGIG in the germline V gene (reference sequence). V lost 2 bases, J lost 0 bases, and 15 bases lay in between. This CDR3 contains 16 residues. This chain connects TRBV30 to TRBJ2-3; no firm D call. Sequencing was performed on CD4+ or CD8+ T cells sorted from blood, taken in a trial of the OX40 agonist ivuxolimab. The TCR was taken from an adult with an advanced solid tumor such as melanoma, head and neck, liver or kidney cancer. CDR3 DNA sequence: TGTGCCTGGAGTCCCTCGACTGGTATGAGCACAGATACGCAGTATTTT. It codes for CAWSPSTGMSTDTQYF.